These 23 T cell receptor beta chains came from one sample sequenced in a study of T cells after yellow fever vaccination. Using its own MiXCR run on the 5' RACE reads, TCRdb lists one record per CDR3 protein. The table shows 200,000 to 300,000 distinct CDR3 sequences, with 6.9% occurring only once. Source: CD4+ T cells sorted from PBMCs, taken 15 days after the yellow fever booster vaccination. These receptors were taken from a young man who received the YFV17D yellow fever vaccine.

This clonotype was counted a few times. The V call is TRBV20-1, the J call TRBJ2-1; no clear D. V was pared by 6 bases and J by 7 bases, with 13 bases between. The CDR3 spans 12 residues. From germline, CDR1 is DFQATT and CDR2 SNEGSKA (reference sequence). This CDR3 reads CSAQTSRNEQFF. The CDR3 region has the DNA TGCAGTGCCCAGACCAGTCGGAATGAGCAGTTCTTC.

The CDR3 loop is CSARDGSTSRHEQYF. CDR3 DNA: TGCAGTGCTAGAGATGGATCTACGTCCCGCCACGAGCAGTACTTC. The chain employs TRBV20-1 and TRBJ2-7; D call uncertain. V gave up 0 bases and J gave up 5 bases, with 17 bases separating them. CDR1 is DFQATT, CDR2 SNEGSKA, per germline (reference sequence). This CDR3 has 15 residues.

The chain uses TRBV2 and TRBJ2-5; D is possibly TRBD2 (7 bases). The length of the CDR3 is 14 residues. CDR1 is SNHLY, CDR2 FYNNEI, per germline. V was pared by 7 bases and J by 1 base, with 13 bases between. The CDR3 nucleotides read TGTGCCAGCAAGGGAGGGGGGGTCCAAGAGACCCAGTACTTC. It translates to CASKGGGVQETQYF.

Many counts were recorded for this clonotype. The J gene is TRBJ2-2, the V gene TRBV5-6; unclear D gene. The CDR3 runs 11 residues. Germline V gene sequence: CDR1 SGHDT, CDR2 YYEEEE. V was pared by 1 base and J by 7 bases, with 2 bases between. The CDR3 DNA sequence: TGTGCCAGCAGCTTGATCGGGGAGCTGTTTTTT. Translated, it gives CASSLIGELFF.

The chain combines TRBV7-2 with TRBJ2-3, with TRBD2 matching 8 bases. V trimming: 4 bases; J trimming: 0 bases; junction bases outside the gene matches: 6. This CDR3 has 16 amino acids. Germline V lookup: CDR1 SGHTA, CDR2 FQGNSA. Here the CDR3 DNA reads TGTGCCAGCAGCTGGAGCGGGAGTACTAGCACAGATACGCAGTATTTT. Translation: CASSWSGSTSTDTQYF.

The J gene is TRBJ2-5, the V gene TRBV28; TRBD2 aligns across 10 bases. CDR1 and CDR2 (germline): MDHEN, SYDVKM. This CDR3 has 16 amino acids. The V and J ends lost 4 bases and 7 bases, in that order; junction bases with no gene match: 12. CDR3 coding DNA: TGTGCCAGCAGTTCCGGGACTAGCGCGGCCTCGGGGACCCAGTACTTC. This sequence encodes CASSSGTSAASGTQYF.

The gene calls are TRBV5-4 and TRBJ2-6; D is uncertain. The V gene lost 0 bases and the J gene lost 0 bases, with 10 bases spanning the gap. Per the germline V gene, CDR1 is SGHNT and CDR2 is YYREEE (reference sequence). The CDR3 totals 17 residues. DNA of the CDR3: TGTGCCAGCAGCTTGGCCCAGCTAAGCTCTGGGGCCAACGTCCTGACTTTC. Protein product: CASSLAQLSSGANVLTF.

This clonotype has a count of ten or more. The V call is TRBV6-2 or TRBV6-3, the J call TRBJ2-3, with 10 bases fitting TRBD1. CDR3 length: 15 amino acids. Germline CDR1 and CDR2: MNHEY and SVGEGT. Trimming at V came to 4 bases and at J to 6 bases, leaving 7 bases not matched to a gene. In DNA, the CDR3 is TGTGCCAGCAGTTCTCGGACAGGGGGTCCCGATACGCAGTATTTT. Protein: CASSSRTGGPDTQYF.

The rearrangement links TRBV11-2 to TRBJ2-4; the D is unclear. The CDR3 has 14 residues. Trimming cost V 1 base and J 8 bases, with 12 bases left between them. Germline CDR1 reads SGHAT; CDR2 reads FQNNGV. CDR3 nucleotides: TGTGCCAGCAGCTTAGTGTCCCCTAGGGACATTCAGTACTTC. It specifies CASSLVSPRDIQYF.

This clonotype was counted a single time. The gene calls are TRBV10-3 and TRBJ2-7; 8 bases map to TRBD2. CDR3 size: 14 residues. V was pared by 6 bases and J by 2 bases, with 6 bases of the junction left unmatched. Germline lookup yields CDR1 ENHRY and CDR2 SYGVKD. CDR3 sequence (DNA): TGTGCCATCAGCTCCCGTAGCGGGACCTACGAGCAGTACTTC. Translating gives CAISSRSGTYEQYF.

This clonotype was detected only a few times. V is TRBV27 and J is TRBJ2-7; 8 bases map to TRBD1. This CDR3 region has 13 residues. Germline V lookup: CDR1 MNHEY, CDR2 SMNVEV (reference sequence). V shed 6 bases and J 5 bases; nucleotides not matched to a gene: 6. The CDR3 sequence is CASSTGGDHEQYF. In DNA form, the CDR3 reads TGTGCCAGCAGCACAGGGGGTGACCACGAGCAGTACTTC.

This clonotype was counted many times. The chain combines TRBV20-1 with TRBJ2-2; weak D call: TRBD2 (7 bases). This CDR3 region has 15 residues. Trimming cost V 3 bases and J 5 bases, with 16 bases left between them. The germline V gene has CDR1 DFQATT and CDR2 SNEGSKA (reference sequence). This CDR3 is CSASRGGLRTGELFF. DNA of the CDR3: TGCAGTGCTAGTAGGGGGGGCCTACGGACCGGGGAGCTGTTTTTT.

CDR3 nucleotides: TGCAGTGCTACAGGGCATAACTATGGCTACACCTTC. As protein: CSATGHNYGYTF. The rearrangement joins TRBV20-1 to TRBJ1-2, with D possibly being TRBD1 (5 bases). The germline gives CDR1 DFQATT, CDR2 SNEGSKA (reference sequence). V shed 4 bases and J shed 1 base, with 7 bases lying between them. CDR3 length equals 12 residues.

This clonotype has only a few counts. The chain's CDR3 is CASGGVSTEAFF. The DNA for the CDR3 is TGTGCCAGCGGCGGGGTGAGCACTGAAGCTTTCTTT. J is TRBJ1-1 and V is TRBV3-1; D is uncertain. CDR3 length: 12 residues. Germline CDR1 LGHDT, CDR2 YNNKEL (reference sequence). V dropped 8 bases and J dropped 4 bases, with 11 bases sitting between them.

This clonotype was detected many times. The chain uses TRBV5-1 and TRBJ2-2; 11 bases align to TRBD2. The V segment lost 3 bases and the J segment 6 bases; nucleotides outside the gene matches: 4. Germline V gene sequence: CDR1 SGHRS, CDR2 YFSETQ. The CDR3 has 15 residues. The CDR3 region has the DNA TGCGCCAGCAGCTCCGGGACTAGCGGTCCCGGGGAGCTGTTTTTT. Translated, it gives CASSSGTSGPGELFF.

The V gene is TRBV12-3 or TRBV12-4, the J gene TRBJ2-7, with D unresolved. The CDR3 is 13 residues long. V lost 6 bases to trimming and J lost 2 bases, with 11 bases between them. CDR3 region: CASSSYSPYEQYF. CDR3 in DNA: TGTGCCAGCAGCTCCTACAGCCCCTACGAGCAGTACTTC.

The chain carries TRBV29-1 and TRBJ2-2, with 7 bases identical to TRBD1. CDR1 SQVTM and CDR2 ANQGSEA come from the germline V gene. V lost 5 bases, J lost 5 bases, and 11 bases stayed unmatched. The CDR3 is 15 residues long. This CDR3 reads CSVKTDRVLTGELFF. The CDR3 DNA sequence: TGCAGCGTTAAGACCGACAGGGTATTAACCGGGGAGCTGTTTTTT.

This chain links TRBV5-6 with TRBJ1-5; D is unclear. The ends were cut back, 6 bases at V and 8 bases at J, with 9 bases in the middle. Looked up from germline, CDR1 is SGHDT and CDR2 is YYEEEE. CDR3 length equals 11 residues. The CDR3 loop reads CASTPVEPQHF. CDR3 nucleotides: TGTGCCAGCACCCCTGTGGAGCCCCAGCATTTT.

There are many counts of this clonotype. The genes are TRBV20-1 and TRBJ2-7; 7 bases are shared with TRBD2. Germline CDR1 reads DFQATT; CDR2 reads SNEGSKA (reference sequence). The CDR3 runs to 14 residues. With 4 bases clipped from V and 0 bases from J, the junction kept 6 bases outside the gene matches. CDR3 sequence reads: CSAKLGGNSYEQYF. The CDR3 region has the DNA TGCAGTGCTAAGCTCGGGGGGAACTCCTACGAGCAGTACTTC.

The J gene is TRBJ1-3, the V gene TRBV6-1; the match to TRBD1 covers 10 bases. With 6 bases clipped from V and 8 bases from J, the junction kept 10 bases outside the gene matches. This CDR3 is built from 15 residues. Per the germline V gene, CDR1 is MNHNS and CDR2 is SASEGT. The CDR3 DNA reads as TGTGCCAGCAGATTCCGGGACAGGGGAATATACACCATATATTTT. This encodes CASRFRDRGIYTIYF.

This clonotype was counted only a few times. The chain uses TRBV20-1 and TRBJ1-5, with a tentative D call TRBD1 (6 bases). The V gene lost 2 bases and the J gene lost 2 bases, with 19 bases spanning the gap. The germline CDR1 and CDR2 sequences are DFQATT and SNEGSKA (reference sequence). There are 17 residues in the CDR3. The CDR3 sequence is CSARPNTGQVGNQPQHF. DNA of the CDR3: TGCAGTGCTAGACCTAATACAGGGCAGGTGGGCAATCAGCCCCAGCATTTT.

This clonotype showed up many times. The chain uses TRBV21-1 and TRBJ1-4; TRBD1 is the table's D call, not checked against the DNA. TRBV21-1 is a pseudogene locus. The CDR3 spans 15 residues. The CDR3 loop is CASSRTHSTNEKLFF. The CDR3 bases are TGTGCCAGCAGCAGGACACATTCAACTAATGAAAAACTGTTTTTT.

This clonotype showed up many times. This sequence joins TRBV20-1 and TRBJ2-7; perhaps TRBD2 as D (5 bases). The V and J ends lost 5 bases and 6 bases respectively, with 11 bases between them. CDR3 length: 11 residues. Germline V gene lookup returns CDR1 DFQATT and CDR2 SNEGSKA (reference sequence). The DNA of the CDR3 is TGCAGTGCTCGCCGGGGATCCGAGCAGTACTTC. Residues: CSARRGSEQYF.